This TCR beta chain stems from a study of graft-versus-host responses after intestinal transplantation. Background on the study: All recipients were given anti-thymocyte globulin induction, and tacrolimus and steroids were then administered for around three years.

On this clone: Its specificity is not known.

Germline V gene lookup returns CDR1 MNHEY and CDR2 SVGAGI. Trimming took 5 bases from V and 2 from J, leaving 13 bases between them. There are 15 residues in the CDR3. The data were produced by immunoSEQ multiplex PCR, yet TCRdb's version contains in-frame clones alone and is incomplete. The sample lists about 93,000 clones; 85% to 95% were seen once. The chain has TRBV6-5 and TRBJ1-5, with a possible D match to TRBD1 (5 bases). The receptor's source is a human donor who received an intestinal transplant. This material consisted of unstimulated CD8+ T cells sorted from spleen or lymph node cells, taken before intestinal transplant. DNA for the CDR3: TGTGCCAGCAGTCCACGCGGGACGGGCAATCAGCCCCAGCATTTT. Protein sequence: CASSPRGTGNQPQHF.